The 8 T cell receptor beta chains below were found in one sample sequenced in a study of cytomegalovirus exposure and HLA in healthy donors. Primers for the PCR totalled 60 Vbeta and 13 Jbeta. The data were produced by immunoSEQ multiplex PCR, yet TCRdb's version contains in-frame clones alone and is incomplete. The sample has about 130,000 clones. The sequenced sample was PBMCs. These TCRs come from a man aged 30 to 45 in good health and CMV-seronegative.

The chain uses TRBV29-1 and TRBJ1-3, with D perhaps matching TRBD1 (5 bases). V lost 1 base, J lost 1 base, and 8 bases lay in between. CDR1 SQVTM and CDR2 ANQGSEA come from the germline V gene. This CDR3 spans 14 amino acids. CDR3: CSVEGGESGNTIYF. The CDR3 DNA reads as TGCAGCGTTGAAGGGGGGGAGTCTGGAAACACCATATATTTT.

This rearrangement joins TRBV7-9 to TRBJ2-7; 9 positions agree with TRBD1. Germline V lookup: CDR1 SEHNR, CDR2 FQNEAQ (reference sequence). V was clipped by 5 bases and J by 1 base; unmatched bases: 9. The CDR3 totals 16 residues. The DNA of the CDR3 is TGTGCCAGCAGCCCAGCCGGGGGGACAGGGTCCTACGAGCAGTACTTC. This translates into CASSPAGGTGSYEQYF. The entire variable domain, with the rest obtained from reference TRBV7-9 and TRBJ2-7, is as follows: DTGVSQNPRHKITKRGQNVTFRCDPISEHNRLYWYRQTLGQGPEFLTYFQNEAQLEKSRLLSDRFSAERPKGSFSTLEIQRTEQGDSAMYLCASSPAGGTGSYEQYFGPGTRLTVT.

The chain has TRBV7-9 and TRBJ2-1, with 7 positions matching TRBD1. V was pared by 3 bases and J by 7 bases, with 9 bases of the junction left unmatched. This CDR3 contains 15 residues. The germline V gene has CDR1 SEHNR and CDR2 FQNEAQ (reference sequence). CDR3 in DNA: TGTGCCAGCAGCTTCCTCCGGGACAGACGAAATGAGCAGTTCTTC. This sequence encodes CASSFLRDRRNEQFF.

The chain combines TRBV4-1 with TRBJ2-7, with 7 bases that match TRBD1. Germline V gene sequence: CDR1 MGHRA, CDR2 YSYEKL. V shed 4 bases and J 2 bases; nucleotides not matched to a gene: 8. The length of the CDR3 is 15 residues. CDR3 residues: CASSPTGDHAYEQYF. In DNA form, the CDR3 reads TGCGCCAGCAGCCCCACAGGGGATCACGCCTACGAGCAGTACTTC.

The CDR3 sequence: CASSPRTGHYEQYF. The CDR3 region has the DNA TGTGCCAGCAGCCCCCGGACAGGGCACTACGAGCAGTACTTC. This chain connects TRBV13 to TRBJ2-7; TRBD1 matches 8 bases. CDR1 and CDR2 (germline): PRHDT, FYEKMQ (reference sequence). The CDR3 is 14 residues long. V was clipped by 5 bases and J by 3 bases; unmatched bases: 6. Filled out from reference TRBV13 and TRBJ2-7, the complete variable domain reads AAGVIQSPRHLIKEKRETATLKCYPIPRHDTVYWYQQGPGQDPQFLISFYEKMQSDKGSIPDRFSAQQFSDYHSELNMSSLELGDSALYFCASSPRTGHYEQYFGPGTRLTVT.

This chain uses TRBV6-6 with TRBJ2-3; D gene ambiguous. The V end lost 2 bases, the J end lost 3 bases, and 6 bases lay between the germline ends. Per germline, CDR1 MNHNY and CDR2 SVGAGI (reference sequence). The CDR3 consists of 13 residues. The CDR3 region is CASSYVETDTQYF. In DNA, the CDR3 is TGTGCCAGCAGTTACGTTGAGACAGATACGCAGTATTTT.

This rearrangement joins TRBV5-1 to TRBJ2-7; D possibly corresponds to TRBD2 (5 bases). Looked up from germline, CDR1 is SGHRS and CDR2 is YFSETQ. The CDR3 totals 14 residues. V was shortened by 4 bases and J by 5 bases, with 16 bases between the two germline ends. This CDR3 reads CASSQRGVTDEQYF. In DNA form, the CDR3 reads TGCGCCAGCAGCCAACGGGGTGTAACAGACGAGCAGTACTTC.

This chain links TRBV6-6 with TRBJ2-7; 7 bases agree with TRBD1. CDR1 and CDR2 from the germline V gene are MNHNY and SVGAGI (reference sequence). With V trimmed by 4 bases and J by 2 bases, 8 bases remained unmatched. The CDR3 runs to 15 residues. CDR3 loop: CASSSPDRSTYEQYF. As DNA, the CDR3 is TGTGCCAGCAGTTCCCCGGACAGGTCCACCTACGAGCAGTACTTC.